The rows below give T cell receptor beta chains drawn from one sample of a study of blood T cell repertoires in COVID-19. Repertoires were generated with immunoSEQ multiplex PCR, while TCRdb's copy carries only in-frame clones and drops some. This table holds around 220,000 clones, more than 70% found once. The sequenced sample was peripheral blood. The receptor set was obtained from a woman aged 40 to 50 who had recovered from COVID-19. The CDR3 runs from the conserved cysteine through the conserved F or W. A D gene is named only where the DNA matches it firmly. Size is stated for part of the rows, as once, few or many counts, or as a class when the clone is expanded.

j_gene | abundance | d_gene | v_gene | CDR3aa | CDR3nt
TRBJ2-7 | . | . | TRBV12-5 | CASGSFRGHLDF | TGTGCTAGTGGTTCTTTTCGGGGACATTTAGACTTC
TRBJ2-4 | . | . | TRBV6-6 | CASSPTGTKNIQYF | TGTGCCAGCAGTCCCACAGGTACCAAAAACATTCAGTACTTC
TRBJ2-7 | . | TRBD2 | TRBV10-3 | CAIRGLAGGGEQYF | TGTGCCATCAGGGGACTAGCGGGAGGAGGCGAGCAGTACTTC
TRBJ2-5 | . | TRBD1 | TRBV14 | CASSQDRVETQYF | TGTGCCAGCAGTCAGGACAGGGTAGAGACCCAGTACTTC
TRBJ1-6 | . | . | TRBV9 | CASSVGGQDNSPLHF | TGTGCCAGCAGCGTAGGCGGGCAGGATAATTCACCCCTCCACTTT
TRBJ2-5 | . | . | TRBV6-2/TRBV6-3 | CASSSHRQKTTQETQYF | TGTGCCAGCAGTTCACACCGACAGAAGACAACTCAAGAGACCCAGTACTTC
TRBJ2-5 | . | TRBD2 | TRBV30 | CAWNIRLAGPARETQYF | TGTGCCTGGAATATAAGACTAGCGGGACCCGCGAGGGAGACCCAGTACTTC
TRBJ2-5 | . | TRBD2 | TRBV5-1 | CASSTTGGGGKETQYF | TGCGCCAGCAGCACGACTGGCGGGGGGGGAAAAGAGACCCAGTACTTC
TRBJ1-2 | . | . | TRBV27 | CASSFRGPNYGYTF | TGTGCCAGCAGTTTCAGGGGCCCTAACTATGGCTACACCTTC
TRBJ2-7 | . | TRBD1 | TRBV5-1 | CASSLGQGAYTEQYF | TGCGCCAGCAGCTTAGGACAGGGGGCCTACACCGAGCAGTACTTC
TRBJ2-7 | . | TRBD1 | TRBV7-2 | CASSLDRGRYEQYF | TGTGCCAGCAGCTTAGACAGGGGGCGCTACGAGCAGTACTTC
TRBJ1-6 | . | . | TRBV11-3 | CASSLKSESSYNSPLHF | TGTGCCAGCAGCTTAAAGTCTGAGAGCTCCTATAATTCACCCCTCCACTTT
TRBJ2-2 | . | TRBD2 | TRBV4-1 | CASSLLAGATNTGELFF | TGCGCCAGCAGCCTGCTAGCGGGGGCGACGAACACCGGGGAGCTGTTTTTT
TRBJ2-1 | once | . | TRBV7-2 | CASREGVDEQFF | TGTGCCAGCAGGGAGGGAGTGGATGAGCAGTTCTTC
TRBJ1-2 | . | TRBD1 | TRBV14 | CASSQYSGTGIKGYTF | TGTGCCAGCAGCCAATACTCGGGGACAGGGATTAAGGGCTACACCTTC
TRBJ1-1 | once | . | TRBV11-3 | CASSLRRAGNTEAFF | TGTGCCAGCAGCTTAAGGAGGGCGGGGAACACTGAAGCTTTCTTT
TRBJ2-5 | few | . | TRBV10-3 | CAISPGTSQEAQYF | TGTGCCATCAGCCCCGGGACATCTCAAGAGGCCCAGTACTTC
TRBJ2-7 | once | . | TRBV25-1 | CASSEYMVGGLPNYEQYF | TGTGCCAGCAGTGAATATATGGTTGGGGGACTGCCGAACTACGAGCAGTACTTC
TRBJ2-1 | . | . | TRBV6-4 | CASSQDRTNEQFF | TGTGCCAGCAGTCAAGACAGGACCAATGAGCAGTTCTTC
TRBJ1-2 | . | . | TRBV28 | CASSEGIYDYTF | TGTGCCAGCAGTGAGGGAATCTATGACTACACCTTC
TRBJ1-2 | . | . | TRBV5-6 | CASSLGGNPHGYTF | TGTGCCAGCAGCTTGGGAGGGAACCCCCATGGCTACACCTTC
TRBJ2-1 | once | . | TRBV29-1 | CSVAGQYNEQFF | TGCAGCGTGGCGGGACAGTACAATGAGCAGTTCTTC
TRBJ1-2 | . | TRBD1 | TRBV6-5 | CASSYQQGAKRNGYTF | TGTGCCAGCAGTTACCAACAGGGGGCGAAAAGAAATGGCTACACCTTC
TRBJ2-3 | . | . | TRBV5-1 | CASRSGSADTQYF | TGCGCCAGCAGGTCTGGTTCGGCAGATACGCAGTATTTT
TRBJ2-7 | . | . | TRBV7-2 | CASSLGQPAYEQYF | TGTGCCAGCAGCTTAGGACAGCCCGCATACGAGCAGTACTTC
TRBJ2-7 | . | TRBD1 | TRBV13 | CASSRQGPYSYEQYF | TGTGCCAGCAGCCGACAGGGGCCTTACTCCTACGAGCAGTACTTC
TRBJ1-4 | . | . | TRBV6-5 | CASGAAPATNEKLFF | TGTGCCAGCGGGGCAGCTCCAGCAACTAATGAAAAACTGTTTTTT
TRBJ2-3 | . | . | TRBV4-3 | CASSQGDFTDTQYF | TGCGCCAGCAGCCAAGGAGACTTTACAGATACGCAGTATTTT
TRBJ2-1 | once | . | TRBV5-1 | CASSLGGNEQFF | TGCGCCAGCAGCTTGGGAGGGAATGAGCAGTTCTTC
TRBJ2-7 | . | . | TRBV6-6 | CASSRRGYEQYF | TGTGCCAGCAGCCGCAGGGGTTACGAGCAGTACTTC
TRBJ2-5 | . | TRBD2 | TRBV19 | CASSSRGGRGTHF | TGTGCCAGTAGTAGTCGGGGGGGCAGGGGCACCCACTTC
TRBJ1-2 | . | . | TRBV19 | CASSPWAGPLYGYTF | TGTGCCAGTAGTCCCTGGGCTGGGCCTCTCTATGGCTACACCTTC
TRBJ2-1 | . | TRBD2 | TRBV6-5 | CASSSPTGTIYNEQFF | TGTGCCAGCAGTTCCCCCACCGGGACTATATACAATGAGCAGTTCTTC
TRBJ2-2 | once | . | TRBV6-4 | CASKQASNTGELFF | TGTGCCAGCAAGCAGGCTTCGAACACCGGGGAGCTGTTTTTT
TRBJ2-1 | . | TRBD2 | TRBV4-2 | CASSQAGLGLLGEQFF | TGTGCCAGCAGCCAAGCGGGACTAGGCCTTCTTGGTGAGCAGTTCTTC
TRBJ2-2 | . | . | TRBV30 | CAWSESRGNTGELFF | TGTGCCTGGAGCGAAAGCAGGGGAAACACCGGGGAGCTGTTTTTT
TRBJ2-3 | once | . | TRBV11-3 | CASSLGAPNTDTQYF | TGTGCCAGCAGCTTGGGGGCGCCGAACACAGATACGCAGTATTTT